The source of this T cell receptor (beta chain) is a study of human T cells and chemical hapten exposure. Noted time point: patch test 2, 6 weeks after DPC sensitization. Stated treatment: therapeutic diphenylcyclopropenone sensitization with weekly scalp DPC. Ten or more counts support this clonotype. TCRdb re-called the RACE reads through MiXCR, storing one row per CDR3 protein. The sample yields under 450,000 distinct CDR3 sequences, about 6.9% seen once. The source of this sequence is a woman in her late teens or twenties with alopecia areata. Some clones in this sample may be carry-over from other donors' samples. Sequenced material: whole blood, taken in connection with sensitization to the hapten diphenylcyclopropenone (DPC).

CDR3 in amino acids: CASSLQQGANTEAFF. The CDR3 DNA follows: TGCGCCAGCAGCTTACAACAGGGGGCGAATACTGAAGCTTTCTTT. The chain employs TRBV5-1 and TRBJ1-1, with 9 bases fitting TRBD1. The CDR3 loop spans 15 amino acids. After removal of 2 bases from V and 5 bases from J, the junction contained 7 bases not matched to a gene. Germline assignment: CDR1 SGHRS and CDR2 YFSETQ.